This TCR beta chain was profiled in a study of blood T cell repertoires in COVID-19. Turning to the study itself: Material from acute and convalescent COVID-19 was sourced from the United States, Italy and Spain. T cells, B-cell-depleted T cells, or PBMCs provided the cDNA or gDNA that served as material.

In the study's own analysis: It was from reference gene primer amplification that nucleated cell counts were estimated. Method: immunoSEQ multiplex PCR; TCRdb's copy keeps in-frame clones and lacks some. V and J calls and clone size are those listed in that table; D and trimming were worked out from the DNA. Of some 150,000 clones listed, just under 90% are singletons. This clone came up a few times. Germline loops: CDR1 MNHEY, CDR2 SVGEGT. This CDR3 is 16 amino acids long. Unmatched junction bases numbered 7, after V lost 6 bases and J lost 0 bases. The chain joins TRBV6-2 or TRBV6-3 to TRBJ2-2; 7 bases align to TRBD2. The receptor's source is a woman between 45 and 60 years old with active or convalescent COVID-19. Source material: peripheral blood. The DNA of the CDR3 is TGTGCCAGCAGCCCGAGACTAGCCGCGAACACCGGGGAGCTGTTTTTT. Encoded protein: CASSPRLAANTGELFF.